The 3 T cell receptor beta chains below were found in one sample sequenced in a study. Tregs were sorted as CD4+CD25+CD127-/low cells. TCRdb re-called the 5' RACE reads with MiXCR, one entry per CDR3 protein. The table has 34,000 or so distinct CDR3 sequences, roughly a quarter seen once. Sequencing was performed on tumor-infiltrating Tregs sorted from the breast tumor. The receptors stem from a female donor with breast cancer.

In its sample, this clonotype was seen many times. V is TRBV5-1 and J is TRBJ1-2; D gene uncertain. Trimming removed 1 base at V and 3 bases at J, with 10 bases between. CDR3 length: 14 amino acids. The germline V gene has CDR1 SGHRS and CDR2 YFSETQ. CDR3 DNA sequence: TGCGCCAGCAGCTTGTGGGGTACGGACTATGGCTACACCTTC. It specifies CASSLWGTDYGYTF.

Here the CDR3 reads CASSQDLSGYEQYF. CDR3 sequence (DNA): TGCGCCAGCAGCCAAGATCTTTCAGGCTACGAGCAGTACTTC. V and J are TRBV4-3 and TRBJ2-7; no clear D gene. Germline V gene sequence: CDR1 LGHNA, CDR2 YSLEER. The CDR3 length is 14 residues. V dropped 0 bases and J dropped 3 bases, with 9 bases sitting between them.

The CDR3 DNA reads TGCAGTGAGGGCGGGAGAAAGATCCAGTACTTC. This codes for CSEGGRKIQYF. The genes are TRBV20-1 and TRBJ2-5; 7 bases fit TRBD2. Unmatched junction bases numbered 9, after V lost 7 bases and J lost 10 bases. Germline lookup yields CDR1 DFQATT and CDR2 SNEGSKA (reference sequence). The CDR3 totals 11 residues.